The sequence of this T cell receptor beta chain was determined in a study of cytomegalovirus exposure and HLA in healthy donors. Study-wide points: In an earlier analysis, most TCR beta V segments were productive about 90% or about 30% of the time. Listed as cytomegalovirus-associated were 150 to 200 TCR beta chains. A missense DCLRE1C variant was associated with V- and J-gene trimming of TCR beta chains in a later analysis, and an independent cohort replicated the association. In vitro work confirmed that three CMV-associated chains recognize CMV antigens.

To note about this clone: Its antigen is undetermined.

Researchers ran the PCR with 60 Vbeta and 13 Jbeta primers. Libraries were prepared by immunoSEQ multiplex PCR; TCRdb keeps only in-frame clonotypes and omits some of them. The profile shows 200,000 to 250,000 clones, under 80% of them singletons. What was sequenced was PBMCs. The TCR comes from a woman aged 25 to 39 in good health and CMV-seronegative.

CDR3: CAWIPGTGTGELFF. CDR3 coding DNA: TGTGCCTGGATTCCGGGGACAGGGACCGGGGAGCTGTTTTTT. The chain combines TRBV30 with TRBJ2-2; 9 bases are a match to TRBD1. The ends lost 4 bases at V and 5 bases at J; junction bases unmatched: 5. Germline CDR1 GTSNPN, CDR2 SVGIG (reference sequence). This CDR3 region has 14 residues.